Listed below are T cell receptor beta chains from one sample, sequenced in a study of T cells in Graves' hyperthyroidism and ophthalmopathy. TCRdb re-called the multiplex PCR reads through MiXCR, storing one row per CDR3 protein. The table has 500,000 to 650,000 distinct CDR3 sequences, 11% to 15% seen once. The sample consisted of blood. These receptor sequences come from a woman between 40 and 55 years old with Graves' hyperthyroidism. Both conserved end residues are part of each CDR3. D genes are given only for firm matches. Clone size is not always given. Where it is, it says once, few, many or a class for expanded clones.

-,TRBJ2-7,many,TRBV28,CASRPPEDYEQYF,TGTGCCAGCAGGCCCCCAGAAGACTACGAGCAGTACTTC
-,TRBJ1-4,-,TRBV7-8,CASSHRRTRATNEKLFF,TGTGCCAGCAGCCACCGCCGGACTCGAGCAACTAATGAAAAACTGTTTTTT
-,TRBJ1-5,many,TRBV30,CAWSENWDNQPQHF,TGTGCCTGGAGTGAAAATTGGGACAATCAGCCCCAGCATTTT
-,TRBJ1-2,-,TRBV19,CASGARGPYGYTF,TGTGCCAGTGGCGCCCGGGGCCCCTATGGCTACACCTTC
-,TRBJ1-4,many,TRBV30,CAWSGESNEKLFF,TGTGCCTGGAGTGGGGAATCTAATGAAAAACTGTTTTTT
-,TRBJ1-1,-,TRBV20-1,CSARGGTTNTEAFF,TGCAGTGCTCGCGGGGGGACGACGAACACTGAAGCTTTCTTT
-,TRBJ1-6,few,TRBV5-6,CASSLGINSPLHF,TGTGCCAGCAGCTTGGGAATTAATTCACCCCTCCACTTT
TRBD1,TRBJ1-1,many,TRBV18,CASSPGTGVGTEAFF,TGTGCCAGCTCACCAGGGACAGGGGTGGGCACTGAAGCTTTCTTT
-,TRBJ2-3,many,TRBV18,CASSSRQVADTQYF,TGTGCCAGCTCCAGTCGGCAGGTCGCAGATACGCAGTATTTT
-,TRBJ2-1,-,TRBV6-2/TRBV6-3,CASSRPRGAPHNEQFF,TGTGCCAGCAGTCGCCCCCGGGGGGCGCCTCACAATGAGCAGTTCTTC
-,TRBJ1-1,many,TRBV11-3,CASSSGGQRLENTEAFF,TGTGCCAGCAGCTCCGGAGGACAGAGGCTAGAGAACACTGAAGCTTTCTTT
TRBD1,TRBJ2-7,many,TRBV12-3/TRBV12-4,CASRTGTGNEQYF,TGTGCCAGCAGGACCGGGACAGGGAACGAGCAGTACTTC
-,TRBJ2-3,few,TRBV29-1,CTLDTDTQYF,TGCACCCTTGACACAGATACGCAGTATTTT
-,TRBJ1-5,once,TRBV20-1,CSAREGRINQPQHF,TGCAGTGCTAGGGAGGGACGCATAAATCAGCCCCAGCATTTT
-,TRBJ2-2,-,TRBV27,CASSFGRKNTGELFF,TGTGCCAGCAGTTTTGGACGGAAGAACACCGGGGAGCTGTTTTTT
TRBD2,TRBJ2-1,many,TRBV5-1,CASSLPSGTNNEQFF,TGCGCCAGCAGCTTGCCTAGCGGTACGAACAATGAGCAGTTCTTC
TRBD1,TRBJ1-2,many,TRBV2,CASSGTGGLNYGYTF,TGTGCCAGCAGTGGGACAGGGGGCCTTAACTATGGCTACACCTTC
TRBD1,TRBJ1-1,many,TRBV6-5,CASSSRPGQGRNTEAFF,TGTGCCAGCAGTTCACGTCCGGGACAGGGAAGGAACACTGAAGCTTTCTTT
-,TRBJ2-7,few,TRBV5-1,CASSQQGQLQAYEQYF,TGCGCCAGCAGCCAACAGGGCCAACTTCAGGCCTACGAGCAGTACTTC
-,TRBJ2-1,many,TRBV15,CATSRDLAVSYNEQFF,TGTGCCACCAGCAGAGATCTGGCGGTCTCCTACAATGAGCAGTTCTTC
TRBD2,TRBJ2-7,-,TRBV28,CASRPSGTYEQYF,TGTGCCAGCAGACCGAGCGGGACTTACGAGCAGTACTTC
TRBD2,TRBJ2-7,-,TRBV20-1,CSARAGLAGGTSKQYF,TGCAGTGCTAGAGCGGGACTAGCGGGAGGGACCTCGAAGCAGTACTTC
-,TRBJ2-1,many,TRBV20-1,CSARDRRTAYNEQFF,TGCAGTGCTAGAGATCGACGGACAGCCTACAATGAGCAGTTCTTC
TRBD1,TRBJ1-6,many,TRBV20-1,CSARKTGSSYNSPLHF,TGCAGTGCTCGCAAGACAGGGAGCTCCTATAATTCACCCCTCCACTTT
TRBD1,TRBJ1-2,few,TRBV12-3/TRBV12-4,CASSTGTGGLGYTF,TGTGCCAGCAGTACCGGGACAGGGGGGCTCGGCTACACCTTC
TRBD1,TRBJ1-2,-,TRBV28,CASSLLSDRAGYTF,TGTGCCAGCAGTCTCTTATCCGACAGGGCTGGCTACACCTTC